These 32 T cell receptor beta chains came from one sample sequenced in a study of blood T cell repertoires in COVID-19. Data came from immunoSEQ multiplex PCR; TCRdb stores just in-frame clones and leaves some out. Of fewer than 250,000 clones listed, about 85% are singletons. Input material: peripheral blood. These receptors all stem from a man in his thirties or forties with acute or convalescent COVID-19.

V gene TRBV18 combines with J gene TRBJ2-3; 13 bases are a match to TRBD2. Germline loops: CDR1 KGHSH, CDR2 LQKENI. The CDR3 is made up of 17 amino acids. Trimming removed 3 bases from V and 4 bases from J; junction bases left unmatched: 7. Here the CDR3 reads CASSPPTGLAGPDTQYF. CDR3 DNA: TGTGCCAGCTCACCCCCCACGGGACTAGCGGGACCAGATACGCAGTATTTT.

This clone was seen only a few times. The chain carries TRBV5-1 and TRBJ1-3; D is perhaps TRBD1 (6 bases). Trimming removed 7 bases from V and 4 bases from J, with 24 bases in between. Germline CDR1 reads SGHRS; CDR2 reads YFSETQ. The CDR3 runs 17 residues. The CDR3 DNA follows: TGCGCCAGCGCCTCGGACAGTGTAAATACTCTGGGAAACACCATATATTTT. Its translation: CASASDSVNTLGNTIYF. Supplemented by reference TRBV5-1 and TRBJ1-3, the full variable domain reads KAGVTQTPRYLIKTRGQQVTLSCSPISGHRSVSWYQQTPGQGLQFLFEYFSETQRNKGNFPGRFSGRQFSNSRSEMNVSTLELGDSALYLCASASDSVNTLGNTIYFGEGSWLTVV.

This sequence joins TRBV4-1 and TRBJ1-6, with D uncertain. Germline CDR1 MGHRA, CDR2 YSYEKL. The V gene lost 5 bases and the J gene lost 7 bases, with 12 bases spanning the gap. There are 14 residues in the CDR3. CDR3 region: CASSDRGDNSPLHF. For the CDR3, the DNA is TGCGCCAGCAGCGATCGGGGAGACAATTCACCCCTCCACTTT.

The V call is TRBV19, the J call TRBJ1-1; 7 positions match TRBD1. CDR3 size: 14 residues. CDR1 and CDR2 from the germline V gene are LNHDA and SQIVND (reference sequence). V gave up 3 bases and J gave up 10 bases; unmatched junction bases: 11. CDR3 sequence reads: CASSMIRGGEVAFF. The CDR3 bases are TGTGCCAGTAGTATGATAAGAGGGGGCGAGGTAGCTTTCTTT. The full variable domain, completed using reference TRBV19 and TRBJ1-1, is DGGITQSPKYLFRKEGQNVTLSCEQNLNHDAMYWYRQDPGQGLRLIYYSQIVNDFQKGDIAEGYSVSREKKESFPLTVTSAQKNPTAFYLCASSMIRGGEVAFFGQGTRLTVV.

This chain joins TRBV5-1 and TRBJ1-1; D gene ambiguous. The CDR3 totals 17 residues. Germline V CDR1 and CDR2: SGHRS, YFSETQ. V was cut by 4 bases and J by 2 bases, with 21 bases left in between. The CDR3 reads CASSPRTGAGVNTEAFF. CDR3 DNA: TGCGCCAGCAGCCCCAGGACGGGAGCCGGGGTTAACACTGAAGCTTTCTTT.

This clone was seen a handful of times. This rearrangement joins TRBV27 to TRBJ1-3, with D unclear. The CDR3 sequence is 15 residues long. V was clipped by 6 bases and J by 0 bases, with 12 bases between them. CDR1 and CDR2 from the germline V gene are MNHEY and SMNVEV (reference sequence). CDR3 nucleotide sequence: TGTGCCAGCAGAGAGGCGGGGAACTCTGGAAACACCATATATTTT. Protein product: CASREAGNSGNTIYF.

With respect to this clone: Other DNA variants within this sample encode the same CDR3. The chain combines TRBV28 with TRBJ2-6; D is ambiguous. Germline V gene data show CDR1 as MDHEN and CDR2 as SYDVKM. Trimming cost V 3 bases and J 0 bases, with 6 bases left between them. CDR3 length: 15 residues. This chain's CDR3 is CASSFSGSGANVLTF. DNA for the CDR3: TGTGCCAGCAGTTTTTCGGGCTCTGGGGCCAACGTCCTGACTTTC.

The gene calls are TRBV5-1 and TRBJ2-4; 9 nucleotides line up with TRBD1. The CDR3 sequence is 14 residues long. CDR1 is SGHRS and CDR2 is YFSETQ in the germline V gene. The J segment lost 6 bases and the V segment lost 2 bases, leaving 3 bases of the junction unmatched. The CDR3 is CASSLQTGGNIQYF. Written as DNA, the CDR3 is TGCGCCAGCAGCTTACAGACAGGGGGAAACATTCAGTACTTC.

This clone has a single count. V usage is TRBV19 and J usage is TRBJ1-1; D gene uncertain. The CDR3 runs 14 residues. The ends were cut back, 3 bases at V and 2 bases at J, with 10 bases in the middle. Germline V CDR1 and CDR2: LNHDA, SQIVND (reference sequence). CDR3 nucleotides: TGTGCCAGTAGTATCGCACAGACAAACACTGAAGCTTTCTTT. Protein sequence: CASSIAQTNTEAFF.

This rearrangement joins TRBV28 to TRBJ2-1; D uncertain. Germline assignment: CDR1 MDHEN and CDR2 SYDVKM. Trimming took 11 bases from V and 10 from J, leaving 21 bases between them. This CDR3 comprises 13 residues. The CDR3 DNA reads TGTGCCCCGCCGACCCCCTCGGGTCCCGAGCAGTTCTTC. Amino acids: CAPPTPSGPEQFF.

This rearrangement joins TRBV5-1 to TRBJ1-6; no clear D gene. V gave up 2 bases and J gave up 5 bases, with 11 bases separating them. This CDR3 is built from 15 residues. CDR1 and CDR2 from the germline V gene are SGHRS and YFSETQ. CDR3 protein: CASSFWGVDNSPLHF. The CDR3 bases are TGCGCCAGCAGCTTTTGGGGAGTGGATAATTCACCCCTCCACTTT.

The chain links TRBV5-1 to TRBJ1-4; D gene uncertain. The CDR3 contains 15 residues. The V end was cut by 5 bases, the J end by 4 bases, with 15 bases between. Germline V gives CDR1 SGHRS, CDR2 YFSETQ. CDR3 protein: CASREAGLDNEKLFF. The CDR3 DNA is TGCGCCAGCAGAGAAGCAGGATTGGATAATGAAAAACTGTTTTTT. Using reference TRBV5-1 and TRBJ1-4 for the parts outside the CDR3, the full variable domain is KAGVTQTPRYLIKTRGQQVTLSCSPISGHRSVSWYQQTPGQGLQFLFEYFSETQRNKGNFPGRFSGRQFSNSRSEMNVSTLELGDSALYLCASREAGLDNEKLFFGSGTQLSVL.

This clone was found once. The chain is built from TRBV30 and TRBJ1-4, with a possible D match to TRBD1 (5 bases). Trimming stripped 1 base from V and 6 bases from J, with 6 bases between. The CDR3 totals 12 residues. Germline V gene lookup returns CDR1 GTSNPN and CDR2 SVGIG (reference sequence). Here the CDR3 DNA reads TGTGCCTGGAGTGCGACAGATGAAAAACTGTTTTTT. Amino acid sequence: CAWSATDEKLFF.

The table lists this clone with many counts. The chain has TRBV7-9 and TRBJ1-4, with D possibly matching TRBD1 (5 bases). Germline V lookup: CDR1 SEHNR, CDR2 FQNEAQ (reference sequence). The CDR3 is 14 amino acids. With 4 bases removed from V and 10 bases from J, the gap between germline ends came to 16 bases. CDR3 in amino acids: CASSSEGVGTKLFF. The CDR3 DNA follows: TGTGCCAGCAGCTCTGAAGGGGTCGGAACAAAACTGTTTTTT.

The chain recombines TRBV30 with TRBJ1-5; 8 bases line up with TRBD1. Trimming cost V 3 bases and J 4 bases; bases outside gene matches: 5. The germline CDR1 and CDR2 sequences are GTSNPN and SVGIG (reference sequence). The CDR3 is made up of 14 amino acids. CDR3 in DNA: TGTGCCTGGAGGAGACAGGGGAGGAATCAGCCCCAGCATTTT. Residues: CAWRRQGRNQPQHF.

In this sample, this clone turned up once. The chain links TRBV27 to TRBJ1-1, with 7 bases that match TRBD1. CDR1 MNHEY and CDR2 SMNVEV come from the germline V gene (reference sequence). This CDR3 contains 14 residues. Trimming removed 5 bases from V and 4 bases from J; junction bases left unmatched: 7. The DNA of the CDR3 is TGTGCCAGCAGTAAGGGGGCCCGATTCACTGAAGCTTTCTTT. Translating it yields CASSKGARFTEAFF.

The chain has TRBV3-1 (or the pseudogene TRBV3-2) and TRBJ2-2; 7 nucleotides line up with TRBD1. After removal of 1 base from V and 5 bases from J, the junction contained 4 bases not matched to a gene. There are 15 residues in the CDR3. Germline V gene data show CDR1 as LGHDT and CDR2 as YNNKEL (reference sequence). Written as DNA, the CDR3 is TGTGCCAGCAGCCAAGTCTCAGGGGGAACCGGGGAGCTGTTTTTT. Protein: CASSQVSGGTGELFF.

The rearrangement uses TRBV29-1 and TRBJ2-1, with 8 nucleotides matching TRBD1. The CDR3 spans 14 residues. The germline gives CDR1 SQVTM, CDR2 ANQGSEA. The ends lost 5 bases at V and 4 bases at J; junction bases unmatched: 7. CDR3 sequence reads: CSVKRGTGYNEQFF. The CDR3 nucleotides read TGCAGCGTTAAACGGGGGACAGGTTACAATGAGCAGTTCTTC.

The CDR3 sequence: CASSQKRNTIYF. The CDR3 DNA reads TGTGCCAGCAGCCAAAAAAGAAACACCATATATTTT. The rearrangement links TRBV28 to TRBJ1-3; D is unresolved. Trimming removed 6 bases from V and 5 bases from J, with 8 bases in between. This CDR3 is built from 12 residues. Germline V gene lookup returns CDR1 MDHEN and CDR2 SYDVKM.

This clone appeared a single time. The J gene is TRBJ2-7, the V gene TRBV19; D might be TRBD2 (5 bases). Germline CDR1 is LNHDA and CDR2 is SQIVND (reference sequence). The CDR3 loop spans 13 amino acids. V was pared by 5 bases and J by 7 bases, with 15 bases between. The CDR3 DNA sequence: TGTGCCAGTAGTTTAAGAGGACTTACAGAGCAGTACTTC. Encoded protein: CASSLRGLTEQYF.

V is TRBV21-1 and J is TRBJ2-7; the table's D call of TRBD1 was not tested on the DNA. TRBV21-1 corresponds to a pseudogene. This CDR3 has 16 residues. The CDR3 sequence is CASSKCRQVISYEQYF. In DNA form, the CDR3 reads TGTGCCAGCAGCAAATGCAGACAGGTGATCTCCTACGAGCAGTACTTC.

The chain couples TRBV27 to TRBJ2-5; 7 bases map to TRBD1. The V segment lost 6 bases and the J segment 5 bases; nucleotides outside the gene matches: 6. CDR1 is MNHEY and CDR2 is SMNVEV in the germline V gene (reference sequence). The CDR3 runs 13 residues. CDR3 coding DNA: TGTGCCAGCAGCAAGGGGGCCTGGGAGACCCAGTACTTC. This sequence encodes CASSKGAWETQYF.

The chain couples TRBV4-1 to TRBJ2-7, with D maybe TRBD1 (6 bases). V was shortened by 1 base and J by 3 bases, with 13 bases between the two germline ends. CDR1 is MGHRA and CDR2 is YSYEKL in the germline V gene. There are 15 residues in the CDR3. The CDR3 DNA reads as TGCGCCAGCAGCCAAGTTCCGGGACAAGACTACGAGCAGTACTTC. Its translation: CASSQVPGQDYEQYF.

This chain connects TRBV6-1 to TRBJ1-1; D remains unclear. This CDR3 has 15 residues. The ends were cut back, 3 bases at V and 0 bases at J, with 11 bases in the middle. Germline V lookup: CDR1 MNHNS, CDR2 SASEGT. DNA for the CDR3: TGTGCCAGCAGTGACGGTTCCTTAATGAACACTGAAGCTTTCTTT. Residues: CASSDGSLMNTEAFF.

This chain joins TRBV9 and TRBJ1-1; D not resolved. Trimming removed 4 bases from V and 5 bases from J, with 18 bases in between. The germline gives CDR1 SGDLS, CDR2 YYNGEE. The CDR3 consists of 15 residues. CDR3 region: CASSPTSGRQTEAFF. CDR3 DNA: TGTGCCAGCAGCCCCACTAGCGGGCGACAAACTGAAGCTTTCTTT.

The gene calls are TRBV6-4 and TRBJ2-1; TRBD2 matches at 7 bases. The CDR3 runs 15 residues. CDR1 and CDR2 from the germline V gene are MRHNA and SNTAGT. J gave up 3 bases and V 4 bases, and 6 bases lay outside the gene matches. The CDR3 loop reads CASSAGGRNYNEQFF. The CDR3 nucleotides are TGTGCCAGCAGTGCAGGCGGGAGAAACTACAATGAGCAGTTCTTC.

This clone was recorded only once. The chain couples TRBV4-1 to TRBJ1-6; a weak D match, TRBD1 (5 bases). CDR1 MGHRA and CDR2 YSYEKL come from the germline V gene. The CDR3 has 17 residues. V shed 6 bases and J shed 4 bases, with 19 bases lying between them. CDR3 in DNA: TGCGCCAGCAGGAACCCCCTTAGGGGCGGATATAATTCACCCCTCCACTTT. The encoded protein is CASRNPLRGGYNSPLHF.

This clone was observed a few times. The chain carries TRBV7-3 and TRBJ2-1; 9 bases fit TRBD1. Losses at the gene ends were 6 bases for V and 1 base for J; bases not matched to a gene: 4. Germline values: CDR1 SGHTA, CDR2 FQGTGA. This CDR3 is built from 15 residues. The CDR3 reads CASRPQGASYNEQFF. Written as DNA, the CDR3 is TGTGCCAGCAGACCACAGGGGGCTTCCTACAATGAGCAGTTCTTC.

The chain carries TRBV11-2 and TRBJ1-2; 8 bases agree with TRBD1. This CDR3 spans 16 amino acids. Germline V lookup: CDR1 SGHAT, CDR2 FQNNGV. V gave up 10 bases and J gave up 2 bases; unmatched junction bases: 15. The CDR3 DNA reads as TGTGCCACCCAACTTATGGCTTCAGGGGGCAACTATGGCTACACCTTC. It translates to CATQLMASGGNYGYTF. The complete variable domain, with remaining parts taken from reference TRBV11-2 and TRBJ1-2, reads EAGVAQSPRYKIIEKRQSVAFWCNPISGHATLYWYQQILGQGPKLLIQFQNNGVVDDSQLPKDRFSAERLKGVDSTLKIQPAKLEDSAVYLCATQLMASGGNYGYTFGSGTRLTVV.

The J gene is TRBJ1-4, the V gene TRBV28, with a tentative D call TRBD1 (5 bases). The germline CDR1 and CDR2 sequences are MDHEN and SYDVKM. The CDR3 consists of 14 residues. Trimming left V 6 bases short and J 8 bases short, with 16 bases between. Written as DNA, the CDR3 is TGTGCCAGCAGCACAAGTTGGGGGAGGGAAAAACTGTTTTTT. This codes for CASSTSWGREKLFF.

The chain employs TRBV20-1 and TRBJ1-5, with TRBD1 matching 9 bases. The V gene's germline CDR1 is DFQATT and CDR2 SNEGSKA (reference sequence). The CDR3 is made up of 14 amino acids. Trimming cost V 3 bases and J 4 bases; bases outside gene matches: 4. CDR3: CSASVGTGNQPQHF. The CDR3 DNA reads as TGCAGTGCTAGTGTCGGGACAGGGAATCAGCCCCAGCATTTT.

A word on this clone: A read error may produce the germline difference seen at one junction end. The V and J genes are TRBV15 and TRBJ2-2, with 9 bases matching TRBD1. The CDR3 length is 14 residues. Germline values: CDR1 LNHNV, CDR2 YYDKDF (reference sequence). The CDR3 DNA follows: TGTGCCACCTCCGGGACAGGGAACGCCGGGGAGCTGTTTTTT. Protein: CATSGTGNAGELFF. The entire variable domain, with the rest obtained from reference TRBV15 and TRBJ2-2, is as follows: DAMVIQNPRYQVTQFGKPVTLSCSQTLNHNVMYWYQQKSSQAPKLLFHYYDKDFNNEADTPDNFQSRRPNTSFCFLDIRSPGLGDTAMYLCATSGTGNAGELFFGEGSRLTVL.